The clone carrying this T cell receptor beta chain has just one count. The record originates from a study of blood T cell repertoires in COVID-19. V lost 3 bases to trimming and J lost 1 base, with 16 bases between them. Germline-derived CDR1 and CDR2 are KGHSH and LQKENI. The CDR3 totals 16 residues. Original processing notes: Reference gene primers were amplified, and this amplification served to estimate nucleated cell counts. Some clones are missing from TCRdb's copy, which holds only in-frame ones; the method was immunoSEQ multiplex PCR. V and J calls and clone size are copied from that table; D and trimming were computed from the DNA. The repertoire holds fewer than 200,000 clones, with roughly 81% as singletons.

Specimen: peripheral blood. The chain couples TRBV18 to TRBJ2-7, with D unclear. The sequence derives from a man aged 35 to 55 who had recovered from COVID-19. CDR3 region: CASSPRGGSQSYEQYF. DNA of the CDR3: TGTGCCAGCTCACCCAGAGGTGGCAGCCAATCCTACGAGCAGTACTTC.